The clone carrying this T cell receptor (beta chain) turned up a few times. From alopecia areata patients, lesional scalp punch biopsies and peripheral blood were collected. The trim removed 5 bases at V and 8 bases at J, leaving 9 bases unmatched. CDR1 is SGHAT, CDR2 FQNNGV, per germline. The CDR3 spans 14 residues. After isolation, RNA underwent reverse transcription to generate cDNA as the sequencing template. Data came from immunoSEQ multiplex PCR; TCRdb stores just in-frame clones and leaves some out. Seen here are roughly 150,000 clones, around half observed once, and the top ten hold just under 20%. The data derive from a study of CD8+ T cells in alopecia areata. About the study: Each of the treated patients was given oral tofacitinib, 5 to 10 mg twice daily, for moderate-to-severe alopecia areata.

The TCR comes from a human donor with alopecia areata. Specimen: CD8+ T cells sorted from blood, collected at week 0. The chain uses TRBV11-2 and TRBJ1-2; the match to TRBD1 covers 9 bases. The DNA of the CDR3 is TGTGCCAGCAGCCGCGGGACAGGGTTCTGGGGCTACACCTTC. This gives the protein CASSRGTGFWGYTF.